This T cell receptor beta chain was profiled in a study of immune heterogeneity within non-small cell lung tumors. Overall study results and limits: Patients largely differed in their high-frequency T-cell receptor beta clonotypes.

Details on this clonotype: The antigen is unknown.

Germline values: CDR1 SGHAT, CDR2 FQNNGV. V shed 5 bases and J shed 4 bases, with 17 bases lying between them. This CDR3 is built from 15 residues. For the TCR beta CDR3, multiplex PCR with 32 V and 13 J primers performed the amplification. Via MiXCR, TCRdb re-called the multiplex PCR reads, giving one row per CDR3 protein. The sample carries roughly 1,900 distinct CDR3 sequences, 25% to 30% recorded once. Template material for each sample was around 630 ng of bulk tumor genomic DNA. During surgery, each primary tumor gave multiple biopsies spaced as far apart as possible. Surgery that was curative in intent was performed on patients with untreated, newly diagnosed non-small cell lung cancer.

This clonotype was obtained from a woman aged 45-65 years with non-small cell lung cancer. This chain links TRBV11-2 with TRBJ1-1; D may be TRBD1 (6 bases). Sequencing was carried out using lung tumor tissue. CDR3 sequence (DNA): TGTGCCAGCAGCGGGAGGGGGGGCCTCGGCACTGAAGCTTTCTTT. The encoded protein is CASSGRGGLGTEAFF.